This is a list of T cell receptor beta chains from one sample in a study of shared clonotypes between healthy human individuals. Sequencing was performed with immunoSEQ multiplex PCR; in TCRdb, only in-frame clones are kept and a portion is missing. The table includes around 750,000 clones, approximately 74% detected once. Specimen: memory CD4+ T cells sorted from blood. The source is a woman aged 25-40 years in good health. Each CDR3 is given with its conserved first and last residue. A D gene is named only where the DNA matches it firmly. Some rows mark clone size as missing; the rest say once, few, many or name a class of expanded clone.

v_call	d_call	clone_size	cdr3_length	j_call	cdr3_aa	cdr3_nt
TRBV2	TRBD2	.	15	TRBJ2-1	CASEGGTSGYNEQFF	TGTGCCAGCGAGGGGGGTACTAGCGGCTACAATGAGCAGTTCTTC
TRBV13	TRBD1	.	14	TRBJ2-5	CASSPQGVQETQYF	TGTGCCAGCAGCCCACAGGGGGTTCAAGAGACCCAGTACTTC
TRBV11-2	TRBD1	.	15	TRBJ2-7	CASSPKEGRGNEQYF	TGTGCCAGCAGCCCCAAAGAAGGCAGGGGGAACGAGCAGTACTTC
TRBV6-5	.	.	13	TRBJ1-5	CASRALSGQPQHF	TGTGCCAGTAGGGCCCTCTCGGGGCAGCCCCAGCATTTT
TRBV18	.	once	14	TRBJ1-1	CASSPPSVNTEAFF	TGTGCCAGCTCACCACCCAGTGTGAACACTGAAGCTTTCTTT
TRBV27	.	few	14	TRBJ1-4	CASSPSYTNEKLFF	TGTGCCAGCTCCCCCAGCTACACTAATGAAAAACTGTTTTTT
TRBV5-4	TRBD2	.	15	TRBJ2-1	CASSSGTSSYNEQFF	TGTGCCAGCAGCTCCGGGACTAGCTCCTACAATGAGCAGTTCTTC
TRBV2	TRBD1	.	14	TRBJ2-7	CASRGTGSVSEQYF	TGTGCCAGCAGGGGGACAGGTTCGGTATCCGAGCAGTACTTC
TRBV5-1	.	medium-sized	15	TRBJ1-5	CASSLVGGPNQPQHF	TGCGCCAGCAGCTTGGTAGGGGGTCCTAATCAGCCCCAGCATTTT
TRBV11-2	TRBD1	few	13	TRBJ1-2	CASSADRADGYTF	TGTGCCAGCAGCGCGGACAGGGCAGACGGCTACACCTTC
TRBV2	.	.	14	TRBJ1-1	CASRGSIGDTEAFF	TGTGCCAGCAGGGGAAGTATAGGGGACACTGAAGCTTTCTTT
TRBV15	.	.	13	TRBJ2-7	CATSITPPNEQYF	TGTGCCACCAGTATAACCCCCCCCAACGAGCAGTACTTC
TRBV6-5	.	.	14	TRBJ2-1	CASSFGASRGEQFF	TGTGCCAGCAGTTTCGGGGCTTCGAGGGGTGAGCAGTTCTTC
TRBV6-1	TRBD1	few	13	TRBJ2-2	CASSQGVTGELFF	TGTGCCAGCAGCCAGGGGGTCACCGGGGAGCTGTTTTTT
TRBV7-8	.	.	15	TRBJ1-5	CASSFRAGAGQPQHF	TGTGCCAGCAGCTTCCGAGCAGGGGCGGGACAGCCCCAGCATTTT